This T cell receptor (beta chain) was captured in a study of cytomegalovirus exposure and HLA in healthy donors. This clone was recorded once. Its matching antigen is unknown. Overall study results and limits: Later analysis found that TCR beta chains associated with HLA were more clonally expanded than other, equally common chains. Prior analysis indicated that the majority of TCR beta V segments exhibited productivity approximately 90% or approximately 30% of the time.

Researchers ran the PCR with 60 Vbeta and 13 Jbeta primers. Per the authors' pipeline: In a later analysis, of 70 million to 85 million unique beta chains, around 9.9 million appeared in at least two donors. The method was immunoSEQ multiplex PCR; TCRdb's version includes in-frame clones alone and lacks a portion of them. V, J and clone size were drawn from that table, and D and trimming were deduced from the DNA. There are some 76,000 clones in the sample; around 84% occur only once, and about 2.4% lies in the top ten. This TCR came from a woman aged 45-65 years in good health and CMV-seronegative. The sequencing input was PBMCs.

The DNA for the CDR3 is TGCGCCAGCAGCCAAGATTTACGGGGGGGCCTCGGAGATACGCAGTATTTT. Its translation is CASSQDLRGGLGDTQYF. V and J are TRBV4-3 and TRBJ2-3, with TRBD2 identical over 8 bases. This CDR3 has 17 residues. With 0 bases clipped from V and 5 bases from J, the junction kept 10 bases outside the gene matches. Germline V gene sequence: CDR1 LGHNA, CDR2 YSLEER.